This note documents a single TCR beta chain sequence. Its binding antigen is unknown. The sample holds no much larger clone one base away, and base qualities are not on file. These data belong to a study of cytomegalovirus exposure and HLA in healthy donors (dated by TCRdb to the late 2010s). The study in broad terms: An earlier analysis of several hundred of the donors reported 250 to 300 Gb of sequence data and about 100 million unique TCR beta sequences from about 200 million T cells. An early release covering roughly 600 HLA-typed donors comprised about 300 gigabases of sequencing data and around 86 million unique TCR sequences. Of the roughly 430 genotyped donors, approximately 80% fell in the genetic ancestry cluster associated with self-reported Caucasian donors. The study was designed to test whether signatures of past pathogen exposure could be identified by cataloging public T cell receptors. The T cell repertoires of 666 subjects were profiled by immunosequencing and related to cytomegalovirus serostatus. Along with the 666-subject first cohort, a separate validation cohort of more than 90 different subjects was used. To predict cytomegalovirus infection status, the study brought together high-throughput TCR immunosequencing, statistical association of individual TCRs with disease status, and machine learning. A later analysis re-examined previously published TCR beta repertoires from roughly 720 donors and added high-resolution HLA genotyping to investigate patterns of TCR occurrence. In the later analysis, no new phenotypic data were used to find candidate immune exposures; instead, reliance was placed on TCR beta sequences and their occurrence across donors. An earlier analysis of around 640 of the donors used high-throughput TCR beta sequencing to judge whether each TCR beta V gene segment behaved as functional or pseudogenic. Alongside the repertoire data, information on donor age, sex, ethnicity and CMV serostatus was compiled. A later genetic analysis took genome-wide SNP genotypes for about three fifths of the roughly 700 donors and used that subset as a discovery cohort. Every repertoire in the discovery cohort had been generated on one and the same sequencing platform. Both class I and class II loci were covered by HLA typing, at four-digit resolution. Typing coverage varied by locus: roughly 620-640 donors for A, B, C, DRB1 and DQB1; some 520 for DQA1; more than 600 for DPA1; 450 to 480 for DPB1. A few DR-DQ haplotypes were treated as single units for association and clustering because of strong linkage in the cohort. Across approximately 420 genotyped donors of the cohort, an average of about 240,000 unique TCR beta nucleotide sequences per donor were sequenced, and 15% to 20% of those sequences were non-productive.

Library construction relied on the immunoSEQ multiplex PCR assay. For the multiplex PCR, a mixture combining 60 forward primers for TCR Vbeta segments and 13 reverse primers for TCR Jbeta segments was used. The CDR3 region of rearranged TCR beta genes was amplified from genomic DNA with a multiplex PCR assay. The amplified TCR beta libraries were sequenced on the Illumina HiSeq System as 87-base-pair reads. From the authors' description of their analysis: Across the 670 or so repertoires, a later analysis counted roughly 77 million unique TCR beta chains, approximately 10 million of which were shared by at least two donors. Raw reads were error-corrected and collapsed into unique sequences with a nearest-neighbor algorithm that merged closely related sequences to remove PCR and sequencing errors. To assign V, D and J gene segments, CDR3 sequences were aligned to IMGT reference sequences. For a sequence to be retained, at least a six-nucleotide match to both a V gene segment and a J gene segment was required. Rearrangements were classified as productive when the CDR3 lacked stop codons and remained in frame with V and J, and all other rearrangements were classified as non-productive. CDR3 was defined according to IMGT convention as the region running from the second conserved V-encoded cysteine to the conserved J-encoded phenylalanine. In an earlier analysis of around 600 of the donors, sequences lacking an unambiguous match to a single V gene segment were excluded. In an earlier analysis of approximately 500 of the donors, a V segment was called functional when productive rearrangements were above 56.7%, and segregating when the standard deviation between donors exceeded 5%. A statistical classification framework was built for diagnosing cytomegalovirus status from the catalog of TCR beta chain sequences. V and J gene assignment, in a later analysis, came from comparing TCR nucleotide sequences with IMGT/GENE-DB human TR gene sequences. A later analysis assigned CDR3 sequences and most-parsimonious VDJ recombination scenarios with the TCRdist pipeline. In a later analysis, each TCR beta chain was defined by its CDR3 amino acid sequence together with its V-gene family, and reads without a unique V-gene family were excluded. A later analysis removed 592 highly shared, low-generation-probability nucleotide sequences to deal with suspected cross-contamination and a sequencing artifact. For each public chain, a later analysis derived a clonal expansion index from normalized ranks of inferred template counts within each repertoire. In a later analysis, generation probabilities were computed using a VDJ recombination model fitted to out-of-frame rearrangements, and the results were checked against IGoR. A later analysis scored TCR-TCR, TCR-HLA and TCR-CMV co-occurrence with hypergeometric tests, applying a repertoire-size bias correction to TCR pairs. To estimate false discovery rates, a later analysis permuted the HLA or CMV assignments 20 times. A later analysis grouped co-occurring TCRs with DBSCAN, adding TCRdist sequence similarity when clustering within HLA-allele-positive subsets. Co-occurrence clustering excluded repertoires with fewer than 30,000 or more than 120,000 public chains, plus five with anomalous nucleotide sharing. This immuneACCESS table, as held by TCRdb, lists in-frame sequences with V and J called but not all clones. Of the missing ones, under half trace to an unresolved V gene in checked studies; the others have no known cause. For V, J and clone size, that table is used; D and trimming come from the DNA. This sample gives tens of thousands of clones in total; around 78% of them show up just once. The ten largest clonotypes hold about 8.8% of the sample.

The CDR1 and CDR2 encoded by the germline V gene are SQVTM and ANQGSEA. Unmatched junction bases come to 7, with V trimmed by 6 bases and J by 2 bases. The CDR3 numbers 14 residues from cysteine through phenylalanine. Of all the DNA, just the CDR3 is kept, 42 bases in frame from base 1. The cohort consisted of 666 healthy bone marrow donors. At the time of sampling, every cohort member was nominally healthy, though immune exposures that went unrecorded were likely present. The donor tested CMV seronegative and was one of the 352 seronegative cohort members. A peripheral blood sample was collected from each donor, and TCR beta sequencing was performed on peripheral blood mononuclear cells. The Qiagen DNeasy Blood Extraction Kit was used to extract genomic DNA from the blood cell samples. Study-wide conclusions, independent of this receptor: In a later genetic analysis, fewer N-insertions in productive TCRs were reported among donors in an Asian-associated ancestry cluster than the approximately 710-donor mean. The study listed 150 to 200 TCR beta chains as associated with cytomegalovirus. For the cohort, immune exposure information was limited to CMV serostatus. In a later analysis, several top co-occurrence clusters were reported to appear linked to parvovirus B19, influenza, CMV and Epstein-Barr virus. Roughly uniform sequencing depth across donors was assumed in presence/absence analyses, although this assumption may not hold. In a later analysis, most CMV-associated TCR beta chains were found to appear HLA-restricted, with HLA associations seemingly driven largely by CMV exposure. The classifier was reported to diagnose cytomegalovirus status with high specificity and sensitivity in both the original cohort and the validation cohort. This cohort had only TCR beta chains sequenced, and the lack of alpha or paired-chain data limited which features could be detected. The 87-base-pair reads could not distinguish some IMGT-functional V segments, including TRBV6-2 and TRBV6-3, so those segments were excluded. Linkage disequilibrium might explain the correlated functional status among segregating V segments, but an unknown experimental factor could not be ruled out. Most TCR sequences were observed very rarely across donors, whereas some public TCRs were present in many individuals. Specific HLA alleles were associated with 15,000 to 20,000 TCR beta sequences at a false discovery rate of 0.05 in a later analysis. In a later genetic analysis, a missense DCLRE1C variant was associated with V-gene and J-gene trimming of TCR beta chains, and the association was replicated in an independent cohort. A later analysis found that TCR association rates varied across HLA loci, with DRB1 alleles showing the most associated TCRs and HLA-C alleles the fewest. The authors suggested that the approach could potentially be extended to other disease states and immunological phenotypes. Roughly 17 rarely observed V segments, including chromosome 9 orphons, were excluded from the earlier analysis of approximately 600 of the donors because counts were too low. When HLA alleles, especially DR and DQ, strongly co-occurred, TCR associations were difficult to assign to individual alleles. A further reported finding was that TCR beta sequences accurately predicted the HLA-A and HLA-B alleles for most subjects in the first cohort. In vitro tests confirmed that three of the cytomegalovirus-associated TCR beta chains recognize cytomegalovirus antigens. Because some donors lacked HLA typing at each locus, the association tests relied only on the typed subset. The sequencing pipeline was judged likely to have produced a cluster of highly shared sequence variants as a technical artifact. An earlier analysis of some 590 of the donors showed that most TCR beta V segments appeared in productive rearrangements either about 87% or about 30% of the time, which broadly matched IMGT annotations. Compared with equally common non-associated chains, HLA-associated TCR beta chains in a later analysis were more clonally expanded and had lower generation probabilities.

The rearrangement joined TRBV29-1 to TRBJ1-3, with 7 bases aligning to TRBD1. This TCR came from a man aged 40-49 years in good health and CMV-seronegative. Sequencing was performed on PBMCs. The DNA sequence is given as TGCAGCGTAGGGGGACAGACCCCTGGAAACACCATATATTTT. Translated, this gives CSVGGQTPGNTIYF.